This T cell receptor beta chain is from a study of blood T cell repertoires in COVID-19. The length of the CDR3 is 16 residues. Germline V gives CDR1 MDHEN, CDR2 SYDVKM. Trimming removed 2 bases from V and 5 bases from J, with 18 bases in between. Seattle's enrolled individuals joined amid active infection and were then monitored longitudinally. Original processing notes: Counts of nucleated cells, estimated from reference gene primer amplification, were obtained. Libraries were prepared by immunoSEQ multiplex PCR; TCRdb keeps only in-frame clonotypes and omits some of them. V and J calls and clone size are copied from that table; D and trimming were computed from the DNA. Of about 95,000 clones in the sample, approximately 88% are singletons; the top ten hold about 5.5%.

The rearrangement links TRBV28 to TRBJ1-1, with D perhaps matching TRBD1 (5 bases). This clonotype originated in a man in his 60s with COVID-19, enrolled during active disease. The sequenced material came from peripheral blood. CDR3 sequence reads: CASSLARELFLTEAFF. The CDR3 DNA reads TGTGCCAGCAGTTTAGCCAGGGAACTTTTTTTAACTGAAGCTTTCTTT.